Each of the 7 T cell receptor beta chains below was sequenced from the same sample in a study of T cells in localized non-small cell lung cancer. Data came from immunoSEQ multiplex PCR; TCRdb stores just in-frame clones and leaves some out. The sample has about 78,000 clones, just under 85% seen once. The specimen was peripheral blood, collected before any cancer treatment. The receptors were gathered from a man aged 35-75 years with stage I lung adenocarcinoma.

The chain employs TRBV19 and TRBJ1-4, with a possible D match to TRBD1 (6 bases). The V gene lost 3 bases and the J gene lost 4 bases, with 15 bases spanning the gap. Germline V CDR1 and CDR2: LNHDA, SQIVND (reference sequence). The CDR3 consists of 16 residues. CDR3 DNA: TGTGCCAGTAGTATTGGAGACAGGACCCTTAATGAAAAACTGTTTTTT. It translates to CASSIGDRTLNEKLFF. Full variable domain (rest looked up from reference TRBV19 and TRBJ1-4): DGGITQSPKYLFRKEGQNVTLSCEQNLNHDAMYWYRQDPGQGLRLIYYSQIVNDFQKGDIAEGYSVSREKKESFPLTVTSAQKNPTAFYLCASSIGDRTLNEKLFFGSGTQLSVL.

This clone came up a few times. V gene TRBV7-2 combines with J gene TRBJ1-6; 9 bases align to TRBD1. In germline, CDR1 is SGHTA, CDR2 FQGNSA. Germline trimming cut 4 bases from V and 11 bases from J; bases unmatched to any gene: 9. The CDR3 length is 15 residues. DNA of the CDR3: TGTGCCAGCAGCTACTCTGGACAGGGGAGGCCACCCCTCCACTTT. Its protein product is CASSYSGQGRPPLHF.

DNA for the CDR3: TGTGCCAGCAGCTTAGGACGTTTGAACTATGGCTACACCTTC. Encoded protein: CASSLGRLNYGYTF. The rearrangement links TRBV13 to TRBJ1-2; D ambiguous. From germline, CDR1 is PRHDT and CDR2 FYEKMQ (reference sequence). This CDR3 comprises 14 residues. Trimming removed 0 bases at V and 2 bases at J, with 7 bases between.

The chain employs TRBV6-1 and TRBJ2-7, with D perhaps given as TRBD1 or TRBD2 (6 bases each). This CDR3 comprises 15 residues. CDR1 MNHNS and CDR2 SASEGT come from the germline V gene. Trimming shortened V by 6 bases and J by 6 bases, and 21 bases separated the two germline ends. The CDR3 spells CASSERRGGLGEQYF. In nucleotides, the CDR3 is TGTGCCAGCAGCGAAAGAAGAGGGGGGCTAGGCGAGCAGTACTTC.

The gene calls are TRBV4-2 and TRBJ1-6; TRBD1 agrees at 10 bases. The CDR3 totals 15 residues. Germline V lookup: CDR1 LGHNA, CDR2 YNFKEQ. V shed 4 bases and J 10 bases; nucleotides not matched to a gene: 7. As DNA, the CDR3 is TGTGCCAGCAGCCGCGGGACAGGGGTACAATCACCCCTCCACTTT. As protein: CASSRGTGVQSPLHF.

The V gene is TRBV6-5, the J gene TRBJ1-2, with 7 bases identical to TRBD1. This CDR3 has 13 residues. With 8 bases clipped from V and 7 bases from J, the junction kept 10 bases outside the gene matches. Germline CDR1 and CDR2: MNHEY and SVGAGI. CDR3 amino acids: CASSLGQVSGYTF. CDR3 in DNA: TGTGCCAGCTCACTCGGACAGGTTTCTGGCTACACCTTC.

This chain links TRBV2 with TRBJ2-7; 7 nucleotides line up with TRBD1. With V trimmed by 8 bases and J by 7 bases, 8 bases remained unmatched. The CDR3 totals 12 residues. Germline CDR1 is SNHLY and CDR2 is FYNNEI. CDR3 sequence reads: CASARQGGEQYF. In nucleotides, the CDR3 is TGTGCCAGCGCCCGACAGGGTGGTGAGCAGTACTTC.